This TCR beta chain emerged from a study of T cells in Graves' hyperthyroidism and ophthalmopathy. Germline assignment: CDR1 DFQATT and CDR2 SNEGSKA (reference sequence). The CDR3 consists of 11 residues. With 3 bases removed from V and 8 bases from J, the gap between germline ends came to 11 bases. With a duration under 2 months, the hyperthyroidism was newly diagnosed in patients aged 18 to 65. TCR beta CDR3 regions were amplified from RNA transcripts. HTBI primers drove first-round RT-PCR of the TCR CDR3. One entry per CDR3 protein results from TCRdb running MiXCR on the multiplex PCR reads. The sample shows approximately 560,000 distinct CDR3 sequences, 35% to 55% of them seen only once.

This TCR came from a woman aged 18-30 years with Graves' hyperthyroidism. Sequenced material: peripheral blood or thyroid tissue (not recorded which). V and J are TRBV20-1 and TRBJ2-7, with unresolved D. Here the CDR3 DNA reads TGCAGTGCTAGGGTAATCGTGCAGCAGTACTTC. It specifies CSARVIVQQYF.